Following are 32 T cell receptor beta chains from one sample sequenced in a study of T cell responses to AZD1222 COVID-19 vaccine. TCRdb's table, derived via immunoSEQ multiplex PCR, lists solely in-frame clones and lacks some. The profile shows some 130,000 clones, approximately 90% of them singletons. This specimen was peripheral blood, taken on day 0 of AZD1222 vaccination. These receptors came from an adult in good health.

This clone was detected once. This chain joins TRBV7-9 and TRBJ2-2, with D tentatively TRBD1 or TRBD2 (5 bases each). Germline CDR1 SEHNR, CDR2 FQNEAQ (reference sequence). The CDR3 totals 15 residues. V was clipped by 1 base and J by 3 bases, with 9 bases between them. CDR3 region: CASSLGVGDTGELFF. CDR3 bases: TGTGCCAGCAGCTTAGGTGTGGGGGACACCGGGGAGCTGTTTTTT.

This chain links TRBV29-1 with TRBJ1-1; D gene uncertain. The ends were cut back, 8 bases at V and 1 base at J, with 8 bases in the middle. Looked up from germline, CDR1 is SQVTM and CDR2 is ANQGSEA. The CDR3 is 11 amino acids. The CDR3 is CSFYRNTEAFF. The CDR3 coding sequence is TGCAGCTTTTACAGGAACACTGAAGCTTTCTTT.

The chain recombines TRBV7-2 with TRBJ1-2, with 7 bases fitting TRBD1. Trimming at V came to 5 bases and at J to 4 bases, leaving 1 base not matched to a gene. Germline V lookup: CDR1 SGHTA, CDR2 FQGNSA. The CDR3 consists of 12 residues. CDR3 protein: CASSGTVYGYTF. The CDR3 DNA sequence: TGTGCCAGCAGCGGGACAGTCTATGGCTACACCTTC.

The J gene is TRBJ2-3, the V gene TRBV2; D is perhaps TRBD1 (6 bases). V was cut by 7 bases and J by 3 bases, with 14 bases left in between. Germline CDR1 and CDR2: SNHLY and FYNNEI. The CDR3 loop spans 14 amino acids. CDR3 in amino acids: CASIGTGRTDTQYF. In DNA, the CDR3 is TGTGCCAGCATTGGCACAGGGCGAACAGATACGCAGTATTTT.

The chain carries TRBV9 and TRBJ2-3; D is unclear. With 4 bases removed from V and 2 bases from J, the gap between germline ends came to 5 bases. This CDR3 region has 12 residues. Germline CDR1 is SGDLS and CDR2 is YYNGEE. The CDR3 here is CASSPITDTQYF. The CDR3 DNA reads TGTGCCAGCAGCCCGATCACAGATACGCAGTATTTT. Full variable domain (remainder filled in from reference TRBV9 and TRBJ2-3): DSGVTQTPKHLITATGQRVTLRCSPRSGDLSVYWYQQSLDQGLQFLIQYYNGEERAKGNILERFSAQQFPDLHSELNLSSLELGDSALYFCASSPITDTQYFGPGTRLTVL.

This clone came up a few times. The chain has TRBV6-5 and TRBJ1-1, with D possibly being TRBD1 (5 bases). The CDR3 is 13 residues long. V lost 2 bases and J 4 bases, leaving 8 bases between the germline ends. Germline-derived CDR1 and CDR2 are MNHEY and SVGAGI. The CDR3 sequence is CASSYGGSTEAFF. CDR3 nucleotides: TGTGCCAGCAGTTACGGGGGGAGCACTGAAGCTTTCTTT.

This clone was counted only a few times. The chain uses TRBV11-2 and TRBJ1-1, with 11 bases aligning to TRBD1. CDR1 SGHAT and CDR2 FQNNGV come from the germline V gene. This CDR3 is 15 amino acids long. The V and J ends lost 3 bases and 6 bases, in that order; junction bases with no gene match: 6. DNA of the CDR3: TGTGCCAGCAGCTTTGGACAGGGGGCTTTCGCTGAAGCTTTCTTT. This encodes CASSFGQGAFAEAFF.

V is TRBV28 and J is TRBJ2-7; 8 bases fit TRBD1. The CDR3 sequence is 14 residues long. Losses at the gene ends were 3 bases for V and 6 bases for J; bases not matched to a gene: 7. Germline CDR1 and CDR2: MDHEN and SYDVKM. DNA of the CDR3: TGTGCCAGCAGTTTCGGCCAGGGGGCATCCGAGCAGTACTTC. It yields the protein CASSFGQGASEQYF.

The chain's CDR3 is CASGDFLRPQHF. The CDR3 DNA sequence: TGTGCCAGCGGGGACTTCTTAAGGCCCCAGCATTTT. The chain has TRBV27 and TRBJ1-5; D perhaps matches TRBD1 (5 bases). The germline gives CDR1 MNHEY, CDR2 SMNVEV (reference sequence). V lost 8 bases and J lost 9, with 14 bases in between. The CDR3 extends over 12 amino acids.

This clone turned up a few times. This chain's CDR3 is CASSQTGNTGELFF. DNA for the CDR3: TGTGCCAGCTCACAGACAGGAAACACCGGGGAGCTGTTTTTT. The chain employs TRBV18 and TRBJ2-2, with D perhaps matching TRBD1 (6 bases). The CDR3 runs 14 residues. V dropped 4 bases and J dropped 2 bases, with 8 bases sitting between them. Germline V CDR1 and CDR2: KGHSH, LQKENI.

This chain joins TRBV3-1 (or the pseudogene TRBV3-2) and TRBJ1-5; D perhaps matches TRBD1 (5 bases). The CDR3 totals 15 residues. With 0 bases removed from V and 4 bases from J, the gap between germline ends came to 10 bases. Germline CDR1 reads LGHDT; CDR2 reads YNNKEL (reference sequence). The CDR3 protein is CASSQDRGTNQPQHF. CDR3 coding DNA: TGTGCCAGCAGCCAAGATCGCGGGACGAATCAGCCCCAGCATTTT.

The V and J genes are TRBV6-5 and TRBJ1-3; D gene unclear. The germline V gene encodes CDR1 MNHEY and CDR2 SVGAGI. The CDR3 covers 15 residues. The ends were cut back, 3 bases at V and 0 bases at J, with 9 bases in the middle. The CDR3 is CASSYSRGSGNTIYF. DNA of the CDR3: TGTGCCAGCAGTTATTCCCGGGGCTCTGGAAACACCATATATTTT.

The chain carries TRBV28 and TRBJ2-3, with D tentatively TRBD1 (5 bases). Between the trimmed V and J ends, which lost 9 bases and 1 base, there was a span of 17 bases. The CDR3 loop spans 15 amino acids. Germline CDR1 reads MDHEN; CDR2 reads SYDVKM. CDR3 in amino acids: CASSGKGRGTDTQYF. CDR3 DNA: TGTGCCAGTTCTGGGAAGGGGCGCGGCACAGATACGCAGTATTTT.

In its sample, this clone was seen many times. The same CDR3 can be traced to other DNA sequences in this sample. The chain combines TRBV19 with TRBJ1-5; D gene uncertain. The CDR3 runs 13 residues. Trimming took off 3 bases at V and 5 bases at J, with 8 bases between the two ends. Germline CDR1 and CDR2: LNHDA and SQIVND (reference sequence). Written as DNA, the CDR3 is TGTGCCAGTAGTATGGGGAGAGATCAGCCCCAGCATTTT. Its protein is CASSMGRDQPQHF.

The chain combines TRBV4-3 with TRBJ1-2; D possibly corresponds to TRBD1 (5 bases). With 0 bases removed from V and 3 bases from J, the gap between germline ends came to 17 bases. Per the germline V gene, CDR1 is LGHNA and CDR2 is YSLEER. The CDR3 consists of 17 residues. The CDR3: CASSQDSRGAFHYGYTF. In DNA, the CDR3 is TGCGCCAGCAGCCAAGATTCTAGAGGGGCCTTCCACTATGGCTACACCTTC.

About this clone: Relative to the germline gene, one junction end is altered; a read error may explain this. CDR3 sequence reads: CASNLGGRTEAFF. The DNA of the CDR3 is TGTGCCAGCAACTTAGGGGGGCGCACTGAAGCTTTCTTT. V usage is TRBV7-9 and J usage is TRBJ1-1; TRBD1 is a possible D gene (6 bases). CDR1 and CDR2 from the germline V gene are SEHNR and FQNEAQ (reference sequence). The CDR3 sequence is 13 residues long. The full variable domain, completed using reference TRBV7-9 and TRBJ1-1, is DTGVSQNPRHKITKRGQNVTFRCDPISEHNRLYWYRQTLGQGPEFLTYFQNEAQLEKSRLLSDRFSAERPKGSFSTLEIQRTEQGDSAMYLCASNLGGRTEAFFGQGTRLTVV.

The chain employs TRBV5-6 and TRBJ1-2; 7 nucleotides match TRBD1. Germline CDR1 SGHDT, CDR2 YYEEEE. Losses at the gene ends were 4 bases for V and 2 bases for J; bases not matched to a gene: 8. The CDR3 covers 15 residues. The CDR3 region is CASSTVQGKNYGYTF. The CDR3 DNA sequence: TGTGCCAGCAGCACCGTACAGGGGAAAAACTATGGCTACACCTTC.

The chain combines TRBV6-5 with TRBJ1-4; 9 bases agree with TRBD1. Germline CDR1 reads MNHEY; CDR2 reads SVGAGI. CDR3 length: 14 amino acids. V shed 5 bases, J shed 6 bases, and the junction held 4 bases outside the gene matches. Here the CDR3 reads CASSPGQGDEKLFF. CDR3 DNA: TGTGCCAGCAGTCCGGGACAGGGAGATGAAAAACTGTTTTTT.

The rearrangement uses TRBV19 and TRBJ1-2, with D tentatively TRBD1 (5 bases). V was cut by 9 bases and J by 8 bases, with 19 bases left in between. This CDR3 comprises 13 residues. CDR1 and CDR2 from the germline V gene are LNHDA and SQIVND (reference sequence). The CDR3 sequence is CASRTISKGGYTF. CDR3 sequence (DNA): TGTGCCAGCAGGACCATATCTAAGGGGGGCTACACCTTC.

The gene calls are TRBV2 and TRBJ2-7; either TRBD1 or TRBD2 may supply D (6 bases each). Germline V gene sequence: CDR1 SNHLY, CDR2 FYNNEI. Between the trimmed V and J ends, which lost 0 bases and 5 bases, there was a span of 14 bases. This CDR3 region has 15 residues. The CDR3 is CASSEATGASHEQYF. The CDR3 DNA reads TGTGCCAGCAGTGAAGCGACGGGGGCGTCCCACGAGCAGTACTTC.

This rearrangement joins TRBV19 to TRBJ2-3; D may be TRBD2 (5 bases). Germline-derived CDR1 and CDR2 are LNHDA and SQIVND (reference sequence). Trimming removed 3 bases at V and 2 bases at J, with 6 bases between. There are 13 residues in the CDR3. CDR3 loop: CASSMGATDTQYF. The CDR3 region has the DNA TGTGCCAGTAGTATGGGAGCCACAGATACGCAGTATTTT.

This sequence joins TRBV10-3 and TRBJ2-2; possible D gene TRBD1, 6 bases. This CDR3 contains 14 residues. Germline loops: CDR1 ENHRY, CDR2 SYGVKD. V was clipped by 1 base and J by 6 bases, with 9 bases between them. The CDR3 nucleotides read TGTGCCATCAGTGAGTTTGGGGGCGCCGGGGAGCTGTTTTTT. The encoded protein is CAISEFGGAGELFF.

V and J are TRBV11-2 and TRBJ1-2, with D possibly TRBD1 on 6 matching bases. This CDR3 spans 14 amino acids. Trimming removed 2 bases at V and 2 bases at J, with 9 bases between. From germline, CDR1 is SGHAT and CDR2 FQNNGV. Written as DNA, the CDR3 is TGTGCCAGCAGCTTATCTGGACAGAACTATGGCTACACCTTC. Residues: CASSLSGQNYGYTF.

V usage is TRBV27 and J usage is TRBJ2-7; 8 bases are shared with TRBD1. Germline lookup yields CDR1 MNHEY and CDR2 SMNVEV (reference sequence). This CDR3 has 15 amino acids. The ends lost 4 bases at V and 4 bases at J; junction bases unmatched: 9. As DNA, the CDR3 is TGTGCCAGCAGTTCCGTCGGGACAGGTTTGTACGAGCAGTACTTC. Translation gives CASSSVGTGLYEQYF.

This chain's CDR3 is CASSMRTGVTFF. The CDR3 nucleotides read TGTGCCAGTAGTATGCGGACAGGGGTTACTTTCTTT. The rearrangement links TRBV19 to TRBJ1-1; 9 positions agree with TRBD1. This CDR3 region has 12 residues. V lost 3 bases and J lost 12; bases outside the gene matches: 5. From germline, CDR1 is LNHDA and CDR2 SQIVND (reference sequence).

The chain carries TRBV10-2 and TRBJ2-5; 8 nucleotides align to TRBD1. CDR3 length: 15 residues. Per germline, CDR1 WSHSY and CDR2 SAAADI. J lost 1 base, V lost 3 bases, and 4 bases had no gene match. The CDR3 here is CASSERTGSQETQYF. CDR3 DNA sequence: TGCGCCAGCAGTGAAAGGACAGGGAGCCAAGAGACCCAGTACTTC.

This clone was counted a single time. V usage is TRBV19 and J usage is TRBJ2-5; D may be TRBD1 (6 bases). Germline CDR1 LNHDA, CDR2 SQIVND (reference sequence). The V end lost 3 bases, the J end lost 2 bases, and 13 bases lay between the germline ends. The CDR3 contains 15 residues. The CDR3 DNA is TGTGCCAGTAGTATTCAGGGGAAACTTCAAGAGACCCAGTACTTC. Its protein is CASSIQGKLQETQYF.

The V call is TRBV19, the J call TRBJ2-3; 7 bases are a match to TRBD1. There are 15 residues in the CDR3. Trimming at V came to 5 bases and at J to 2 bases, leaving 7 bases not matched to a gene. Germline CDR1 and CDR2: LNHDA and SQIVND (reference sequence). CDR3 amino acids: CASSPGTEVTDTQYF. CDR3 nucleotides: TGTGCCAGTAGTCCCGGGACAGAAGTCACAGATACGCAGTATTTT.

The rearrangement links TRBV2 to TRBJ1-2; D ambiguous. Germline V gene data show CDR1 as SNHLY and CDR2 as FYNNEI. Trimming took off 6 bases at V and 6 bases at J, with 14 bases between the two ends. CDR3 size: 13 residues. CDR3 region: CASRWLEPDGYTF. CDR3 bases: TGTGCCAGCAGGTGGTTGGAACCCGATGGCTACACCTTC.

The V and J genes are TRBV28 and TRBJ1-1; perhaps TRBD1 as D (5 bases). The CDR3 is 14 amino acids. Germline V lookup: CDR1 MDHEN, CDR2 SYDVKM. V lost 4 bases and J lost 5, with 14 bases in between. The CDR3 region is CASSSQGRRTEAFF. The CDR3 DNA follows: TGTGCCAGCAGTTCCCAGGGTCGTCGGACTGAAGCTTTCTTT.

This clone came up once. This chain joins TRBV7-8 and TRBJ2-2; D perhaps matches TRBD2 (5 bases). V lost 4 bases and J lost 2, with 11 bases in between. Germline V gives CDR1 SGHVS, CDR2 FQNEAQ. This CDR3 has 15 amino acids. Written as DNA, the CDR3 is TGTGCCAGCAGCTCCAGCGGTCTTAACACCGGGGAGCTGTTTTTT. Translating it yields CASSSSGLNTGELFF.

CDR3 region: CASSYTRVGNYGYTF. In DNA, the CDR3 is TGTGCCAGCAGTTACACGAGGGTGGGGAACTATGGCTACACCTTC. This sequence joins TRBV6-5 and TRBJ1-2, with no clear D. Looked up from germline, CDR1 is MNHEY and CDR2 is SVGAGI. The CDR3 spans 15 residues. Trimming took off 2 bases at V and 2 bases at J, with 12 bases between the two ends.